Listed here are 2 T cell receptor beta chains from one sample, sequenced in a study of response to subunit inactivated influenza vaccine. TCRdb analysed the RT-PCR reads with MiXCR anew, one entry per CDR3 protein. The repertoire has approximately 680,000 distinct CDR3 sequences, around 14% of them found once; the top ten carry roughly 11%. The source was PBMCs from blood, collected 11 to 12 days after vaccination. The receptors originated from a man in his fifties or sixties who received an inactivated influenza vaccine.

The rearrangement joins TRBV30 to TRBJ2-7; no definite D call. This CDR3 contains 11 residues. The V end was cut by 3 bases, the J end by 5 bases, with 8 bases between. Germline values: CDR1 GTSNPN, CDR2 SVGIG (reference sequence). CDR3 residues: CAWSLRNEQYF. The DNA for the CDR3 is TGTGCCTGGAGCCTGAGGAACGAGCAGTACTTC. Combining the CDR3 with reference TRBV30 and TRBJ2-7 gives the whole variable domain SQTIHQWPATLVQPVGSPLSLECTVEGTSNPNLYWYRQAAGRGLQLLFYSVGIGQISSEVPQNLSASRPQDRQFILSSKKLLLSDSGFYLCAWSLRNEQYFGPGTRLTVT.

The V gene is TRBV28, the J gene TRBJ2-2; D unclear. V lost 4 bases and J lost 8, with 17 bases in between. The CDR3 spans 15 residues. Germline values: CDR1 MDHEN, CDR2 SYDVKM. The CDR3 reads CASSSLYKQSGELFF. The CDR3 DNA is TGTGCCAGCAGTTCCCTCTACAAGCAATCTGGGGAGCTGTTTTTT.